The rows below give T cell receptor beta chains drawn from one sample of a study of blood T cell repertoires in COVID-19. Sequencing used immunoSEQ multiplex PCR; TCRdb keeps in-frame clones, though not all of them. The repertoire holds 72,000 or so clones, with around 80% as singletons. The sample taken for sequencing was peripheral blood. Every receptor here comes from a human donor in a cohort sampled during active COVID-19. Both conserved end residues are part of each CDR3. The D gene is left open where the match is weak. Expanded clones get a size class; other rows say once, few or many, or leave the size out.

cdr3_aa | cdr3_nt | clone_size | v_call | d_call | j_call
CASSLSGGSSYNEQFF | TGTGCCAGCAGCTTATCGGGCGGGAGCTCCTACAATGAGCAGTTCTTC | once | TRBV7-2 | TRBD2 | TRBJ2-1
CASGQGQNNSPLHF | TGTGCCAGCGGGCAGGGACAGAATAATTCACCCCTCCACTTT | . | TRBV28 | TRBD1 | TRBJ1-6
CASSYQEDTEAFF | TGTGCCAGCAGTTACCAGGAGGACACTGAAGCTTTCTTT | . | TRBV6-6 | . | TRBJ1-1
CATSDPRTASTDTQYF | TGTGCCACCAGTGATCCTAGGACTGCTAGCACAGATACGCAGTATTTT | . | TRBV24-1 | . | TRBJ2-3
CATSREESTYEKLFF | TGTGCCACCAGCAGAGAGGAGTCAACCTATGAAAAACTGTTTTTT | . | TRBV15 | . | TRBJ1-4
CATGRGLVDTQYF | TGTGCCACCGGCAGGGGTTTAGTAGATACGCAGTATTTT | . | TRBV24-1 | . | TRBJ2-3
CASSEGRGANPYEQYF | TGCGCCAGCAGTGAGGGGCGGGGGGCCAATCCATACGAGCAGTACTTC | . | TRBV10-2 | TRBD2 | TRBJ2-7
CASSPSNPGQGAYEQYF | TGTGCCAGCAGCCCGAGTAATCCGGGACAGGGGGCCTACGAGCAGTACTTC | . | TRBV5-6 | TRBD1 | TRBJ2-7
CASSPGHPQDLHF | TGTGCCAGCTCACCTGGACACCCTCAGGACCTCCACTTT | . | TRBV18 | . | TRBJ1-6
CASSLSPAGAGQPQHF | TGTGCCAGCAGTTTGTCCCCGGCAGGGGCGGGTCAGCCCCAGCATTTT | . | TRBV6-2/TRBV6-3 | . | TRBJ1-5
CASSPDPPSGRDADTQYF | TGTGCCAGCAGCCCCGACCCCCCTAGCGGGAGGGACGCAGATACGCAGTATTTT | . | TRBV3-1/TRBV3-2 | TRBD2 | TRBJ2-3
CASSFRTSAETQYF | TGTGCCAGCAGCTTTCGGACTAGTGCGGAGACCCAGTACTTC | . | TRBV7-8 | TRBD2 | TRBJ2-5
CASSIEQTGTDRQYF | TGTGCCAGTAGTATAGAACAGACAGGGACGGATCGGCAGTACTTC | . | TRBV19 | TRBD1 | TRBJ2-7
CASSHPRTGTFEKLFF | TGCGCCAGCAGCCATCCCCGGACAGGGACGTTCGAAAAACTGTTTTTT | . | TRBV4-1 | TRBD1 | TRBJ1-4
CASSFRVDGRDYGYTF | TGTGCCAGCAGTTTTAGGGTTGATGGGAGGGACTATGGCTACACCTTC | . | TRBV28 | . | TRBJ1-2
CASSYFEGSTEAFF | TGTGCCAGCAGTTACTTCGAGGGCTCCACTGAAGCTTTCTTT | . | TRBV6-5 | . | TRBJ1-1
CASSQVAAYNEQFF | TGTGCCAGCAGCCAAGTCGCGGCCTACAATGAGCAGTTCTTC | . | TRBV3-1/TRBV3-2 | . | TRBJ2-1
CASSPQPGHGQNIQYF | TGTGCCAGCAGCCCACAACCCGGCCATGGGCAAAACATTCAGTACTTC | . | TRBV7-9 | . | TRBJ2-4
CASSLVGLAGSNEQFF | TGTGCCAGCAGCTTAGTCGGACTAGCGGGCAGCAATGAGCAGTTCTTC | few | TRBV7-9 | TRBD2 | TRBJ2-1
CASTPTGQAPLHF | TGTGCCAGCACACCAACAGGGCAGGCACCCCTCCACTTT | once | TRBV6-5 | . | TRBJ1-6
CASSVPGTEDYGYTF | TGTGCCAGCAGTGTCCCCGGGACAGAGGACTATGGCTACACCTTC | . | TRBV2 | TRBD1 | TRBJ1-2
CASSSGDGYTF | TGTGCCAGCAGTTCAGGGGACGGCTACACCTTC | . | TRBV6-5 | . | TRBJ1-2
CASSSRESSYNEQFF | TGTGCCAGCAGCTCGCGAGAGAGCTCCTACAATGAGCAGTTCTTC | . | TRBV3-1/TRBV3-2 | . | TRBJ2-1
CASSRQGTGIGETQYF | TGCGCCAGCAGCCGGCAGGGGACAGGGATAGGAGAGACCCAGTACTTC | . | TRBV4-1 | TRBD1 | TRBJ2-5
CASSGGSAVSTDTQYF | TGTGCCAGCAGTGGTGGTTCGGCGGTTAGCACAGATACGCAGTATTTT | . | TRBV6-1 | . | TRBJ2-3
CASSPLAGESPNEQFF | TGTGCCAGCAGCCCCTTAGCGGGAGAATCTCCCAATGAGCAGTTCTTC | . | TRBV3-1/TRBV3-2 | TRBD2 | TRBJ2-1
CASSSTGTGELFF | TGTGCCAGCAGTTCAACCGGGACAGGGGAGCTGTTTTTT | . | TRBV2 | . | TRBJ2-2